This T cell receptor (beta chain) came from a study of T cell clonality in common variable immunodeficiency. Study outcomes and limitations: Fewer deletions and N-nucleotide insertions were reportedly seen in common variable immunodeficiency TCR beta sequences. Shared TCRbeta clones were fewer between CVID subjects than controls.

The method was immunoSEQ multiplex PCR; TCRdb's version includes in-frame clones alone and lacks a portion of them. Listed for the sample are 5,700 or so clones, none seen a single time. Comment on this clone: Its antigen is not known. The missing CDR3 end, 3 residues past where the read stops, is filled in from the germline J gene.

CDR3 length: 18 residues. CDR1 is LNHDA and CDR2 is SQIVND in the germline V gene (reference sequence). The V and J ends lost 5 bases and 5 bases respectively, with 25 bases between them. All CVID subjects were on immunoglobulin replacement for at least one year. The chain has TRBV19 and TRBJ2-1; weak D call: TRBD2 (6 bases). The source material was peripheral blood mononuclear cells. The receptor was derived from a human donor with common variable immunodeficiency. The chain's CDR3 is CASSPAGGSLVGHNEQFF. Incomplete CDR3 DNA: TGTGCCAGTAGTCCAGCGGGCGGATCGCTAGTCGGGCACAATGAG.